This TCR beta chain was recorded in a study of T cell changes during pregnancy in multiple sclerosis. Per the germline V gene, CDR1 is MNHNS and CDR2 is SASEGT. The CDR3 totals 14 residues. The assay was immunoSEQ multiplex PCR, and TCRdb's table has in-frame clones only and misses some. Counted here are roughly 42,000 clones, 91% occurring once; the ten biggest clones make up about 0.5%. As for this clone: The junction does not match germline at one end; this may be a read error.

This TCR was sampled from a female donor in good health, enrolled as a control in a pregnancy study. This chain links TRBV6-1 with TRBJ2-5; D possibly corresponds to TRBD2 (6 bases). This sample comprised CD4+ T cells from peripheral blood mononuclear cells, obtained in the second trimester of pregnancy. The CDR3 reads CASNEPGGQETQYF. The CDR3 region has the DNA TGTGCCAGCAATGAACCCGGGGGACAAGAGACCCAGTACTTC.